Following are 32 T cell receptor beta chains from one sample sequenced in a study of blood T cell repertoires in COVID-19. Sequencing was performed with immunoSEQ multiplex PCR; in TCRdb, only in-frame clones are kept and a portion is missing. This sample carries approximately 250,000 clones, 84% of them seen once, and the ten largest clones take 7.5% to 9%. Specimen: peripheral blood. These receptors were taken from a human donor in a cohort sampled during active COVID-19.

In this sample, this clone turned up a few times. This chain connects TRBV19 to TRBJ1-1, with D perhaps TRBD1 (6 bases). V lost 3 bases and J 4 bases, leaving 12 bases between the germline ends. The CDR3 extends over 14 amino acids. CDR1 is LNHDA, CDR2 SQIVND, per germline (reference sequence). The CDR3 DNA is TGTGCCAGTAGTATTACACTAGGGGGCACTGAAGCTTTCTTT. The encoded protein is CASSITLGGTEAFF.

CDR3 in DNA: TGCGCCAGCAGCCAAGATCCGGGACATTACTACGAGCAGTACTTC. This encodes CASSQDPGHYYEQYF. The rearrangement joins TRBV4-1 to TRBJ2-7; D is possibly TRBD1 (6 bases). Trimming stripped 0 bases from V and 3 bases from J, with 12 bases between. From germline, CDR1 is MGHRA and CDR2 YSYEKL. This CDR3 is built from 15 residues.

As DNA, the CDR3 is TGTGCCAGCAGCGTAGCGCAGGGGGTATCCTCTGGGGAGCAGTTCTTC. Translating it yields CASSVAQGVSSGEQFF. The J gene is TRBJ2-1, the V gene TRBV9; 7 bases fit TRBD1. The germline CDR1 and CDR2 sequences are SGDLS and YYNGEE. Trimming removed 0 bases from V and 10 bases from J; junction bases left unmatched: 13. The CDR3 is 16 amino acids.

This clone was seen only a few times. The rearrangement links TRBV6-5 to TRBJ1-2, with D perhaps matching TRBD1 (6 bases). Trimming left V 2 bases short and J 7 bases short, with 11 bases between. This CDR3 spans 13 amino acids. Germline CDR1 and CDR2: MNHEY and SVGAGI. The CDR3 protein is CASSYSGGLGYTF. CDR3 coding DNA: TGTGCCAGCAGTTACAGCGGGGGGCTTGGCTACACCTTC.

The rearrangement joins TRBV19 to TRBJ2-1, with 11 bases that match TRBD1. V shed 6 bases, J shed 4 bases, and the junction held 5 bases outside the gene matches. The CDR3 is 15 amino acids. Germline loops: CDR1 LNHDA, CDR2 SQIVND (reference sequence). DNA for the CDR3: TGTGCCAGTAGGACTGGGACAGGGGGATACAATGAGCAGTTCTTC. Its translation: CASRTGTGGYNEQFF. Supplemented by reference TRBV19 and TRBJ2-1, the full variable domain reads DGGITQSPKYLFRKEGQNVTLSCEQNLNHDAMYWYRQDPGQGLRLIYYSQIVNDFQKGDIAEGYSVSREKKESFPLTVTSAQKNPTAFYLCASRTGTGGYNEQFFGPGTRLTVL.

This CDR3 is CASSQRRTSGMRNEQFF. The CDR3 DNA sequence: TGTGCCAGCAGCCAACGCCGGACTAGCGGGATGAGGAATGAGCAGTTCTTC. The gene calls are TRBV14 and TRBJ2-1, with 12 nucleotides matching TRBD2. J lost 7 bases, V lost 2 bases, and 9 bases had no gene match. The V gene's germline CDR1 is SGHDN and CDR2 FVKESK. The CDR3 loop spans 17 amino acids.

This chain links TRBV10-1 with TRBJ2-5; 13 bases align to TRBD2. CDR3 length: 15 residues. Trimming took 8 bases from V and 7 from J; bases not matched to a gene: 10. Germline values: CDR1 WNHNN, CDR2 SYGVQD (reference sequence). CDR3 nucleotides: TGCGCCAGCGGAAGGACTAGCGGGAGTCGTGGGACCCAGTACTTC. Its translation: CASGRTSGSRGTQYF.

Ten or more counts support this clone. This sequence joins TRBV6-2 or TRBV6-3 and TRBJ1-5; D unresolved. The CDR3 is made up of 16 amino acids. Trimming shortened V by 5 bases and J by 2 bases, and 16 bases separated the two germline ends. CDR1 and CDR2 (germline): MNHEY, SVGEGT. DNA for the CDR3: TGTGCCAGCAGTGGGGTGGGCGGCGGGGGCAATCAGCCCCAGCATTTT. It encodes CASSGVGGGGNQPQHF.

The genes are TRBV6-5 and TRBJ1-2; tentatively, D is TRBD1 (5 bases). Germline assignment: CDR1 MNHEY and CDR2 SVGAGI. The V end was cut by 2 bases, the J end by 4 bases, with 11 bases between. CDR3 length: 14 residues. The CDR3, as DNA: TGTGCCAGCAGTTACCGGGGGAGGGGCTATGGCTACACCTTC. Encoded protein: CASSYRGRGYGYTF.

The rearrangement links TRBV5-1 to TRBJ2-6; TRBD1 matches at 7 bases. V was pared by 4 bases and J by 0 bases, with 13 bases of the junction left unmatched. From germline, CDR1 is SGHRS and CDR2 YFSETQ. The CDR3 extends over 19 amino acids. In nucleotides, the CDR3 is TGCGCCAGCAGCAAGCAACCGGGACAGCGATCCTCTGGGGCCAACGTCCTGACTTTC. Translating gives CASSKQPGQRSSGANVLTF.

The V call is TRBV5-1, the J call TRBJ2-6; D is possibly TRBD1 (6 bases). Trimming pared 5 bases from V and 0 bases from J, leaving 9 bases between. CDR1 and CDR2 (germline): SGHRS, YFSETQ. The CDR3 runs to 15 residues. The CDR3 sequence: CASSWGLSGANVLTF. The CDR3 region has the DNA TGCGCCAGCAGTTGGGGGCTCTCTGGGGCCAACGTCCTGACTTTC.

V gene TRBV2 combines with J gene TRBJ1-5, with a tentative D call TRBD1 (6 bases). Trimming stripped 4 bases from V and 0 bases from J, with 7 bases between. CDR1 is SNHLY, CDR2 FYNNEI, per germline. The CDR3 has 14 residues. This chain's CDR3 is CASSGGGSNQPQHF. In DNA form, the CDR3 reads TGTGCCAGCAGTGGAGGGGGTAGCAATCAGCCCCAGCATTTT. Drawing the rest from reference TRBV2 and TRBJ1-5, the complete variable domain is EPEVTQTPSHQVTQMGQEVILRCVPISNHLYFYWYRQILGQKVEFLVSFYNNEISEKSEIFDDQFSVERPDGSNFTLKIRSTKLEDSAMYFCASSGGGSNQPQHFGDGTRLSIL.

The chain carries TRBV3-1 (or the pseudogene TRBV3-2) and TRBJ2-3, with D possibly being TRBD1 (6 bases). CDR1 is LGHDT, CDR2 YNNKEL, per germline (reference sequence). This CDR3 is built from 15 residues. V shed 4 bases and J shed 2 bases, with 13 bases lying between them. DNA of the CDR3: TGTGCCAGCAGCCCCCGGGACACTTACACAGATACGCAGTATTTT. Translated: CASSPRDTYTDTQYF.

With respect to this clone: One end of the junction fails to match germline, which may point to a read error. This chain joins TRBV7-7 and TRBJ2-7, with D maybe TRBD2 (6 bases). Germline V gene lookup returns CDR1 SSHAT and CDR2 FNYEAQ (reference sequence). This CDR3 is built from 18 residues. In DNA, the CDR3 is TGTGCTAGCAGCTTAGCGGTCCTCATCAGGGCAGTCTCCTACGAGCAGTACTTC. Residues: CASSLAVLIRAVSYEQYF.

This chain uses TRBV2 with TRBJ2-3; TRBD2 might be the D (6 bases). The V and J ends lost 3 bases and 4 bases respectively, with 17 bases between them. The CDR3 covers 16 residues. Germline lookup yields CDR1 SNHLY and CDR2 FYNNEI. As DNA, the CDR3 is TGTGCCAGCAGTGACTCTAGCGATCGTCGGGCAGATACGCAGTATTTT. This encodes CASSDSSDRRADTQYF.

The genes are TRBV5-6 and TRBJ2-3, with 10 bases identical to TRBD2. Germline assignment: CDR1 SGHDT and CDR2 YYEEEE. Trimming cost V 3 bases and J 7 bases; bases outside gene matches: 8. The CDR3 is 15 residues long. CDR3 in DNA: TGTGCCAGCAGCTCTCGAGCGGGAGGGCCACATACGCAGTATTTT. Translating gives CASSSRAGGPHTQYF.

The table lists this clone with a count of one. The rearrangement joins TRBV7-3 to TRBJ2-3; 9 bases line up with TRBD2. This CDR3 spans 17 amino acids. Germline values: CDR1 SGHTA, CDR2 FQGTGA. V trimming: 2 bases; J trimming: 2 bases; junction bases outside the gene matches: 8. Here the CDR3 reads CASSLRGAGGNTDTQYF. The DNA of the CDR3 is TGTGCCAGCAGCTTACGGGGAGCGGGAGGTAACACAGATACGCAGTATTTT.

This chain joins TRBV5-4 and TRBJ2-1; tentatively, D is TRBD2 (6 bases). V gave up 4 bases and J gave up 7 bases, with 9 bases separating them. Germline V gives CDR1 SGHNT, CDR2 YYREEE (reference sequence). CDR3 length: 12 residues. DNA for the CDR3: TGTGCCAGCAGCGGGACTTCGAATGAGCAGTTCTTC. Residues: CASSGTSNEQFF.

The chain carries TRBV18 and TRBJ1-2; 7 bases agree with TRBD1. CDR3 length: 15 residues. The germline V gene has CDR1 KGHSH and CDR2 LQKENI. J lost 6 bases, V lost 3 bases, and 10 bases had no gene match. The CDR3 DNA is TGTGCCAGCTCACCGCGGGACAGCTCTCCCAATGGCTACACCTTC. Its translation is CASSPRDSSPNGYTF.

The chain recombines TRBV24-1 with TRBJ2-3; D ambiguous. The germline CDR1 and CDR2 sequences are KGHDR and SFDVKD. The CDR3 runs 11 residues. The V end lost 6 bases, the J end lost 5 bases, and 5 bases lay between the germline ends. Written as DNA, the CDR3 is TGTGCCACCAGTAGCCTAGATACGCAGTATTTT. It specifies CATSSLDTQYF.

The rearrangement uses TRBV19 and TRBJ1-5; TRBD1 matches 11 bases. This CDR3 is built from 15 residues. Germline-derived CDR1 and CDR2 are LNHDA and SQIVND (reference sequence). V was pared by 5 bases and J by 1 base, with 1 base of the junction left unmatched. CDR3 loop: CASSRDRGSNQPQHF. DNA for the CDR3: TGTGCCAGTAGTCGGGACAGGGGGAGCAATCAGCCCCAGCATTTT.

The V gene is TRBV2, the J gene TRBJ1-4; D is uncertain. Germline lookup yields CDR1 SNHLY and CDR2 FYNNEI. V lost 7 bases to trimming and J lost 0 bases, with 12 bases between them. This CDR3 is built from 15 residues. CDR3 protein: CASKPNGATNEKLFF. In nucleotides, the CDR3 is TGTGCCAGCAAACCTAACGGAGCAACTAATGAAAAACTGTTTTTT.

This rearrangement joins TRBV5-5 to TRBJ2-7; D is uncertain. The CDR3 has 14 residues. Trimming stripped 7 bases from V and 2 bases from J, with 16 bases between. CDR1 and CDR2 from the germline V gene are SGHKS and YYEKEE (reference sequence). CDR3: CASDIQITPYEQYF. The DNA for the CDR3 is TGTGCCAGCGATATACAGATAACTCCCTACGAGCAGTACTTC.

The rearrangement uses TRBV5-4 and TRBJ2-3; TRBD2 matches 11 bases. Germline CDR1 reads SGHNT; CDR2 reads YYREEE (reference sequence). The CDR3 spans 16 residues. Unmatched junction bases numbered 2, after V lost 2 bases and J lost 0 bases. The CDR3 sequence: CASSFRLAGSTDTQYF. The CDR3 DNA follows: TGTGCCAGCAGCTTCCGACTAGCGGGAAGCACAGATACGCAGTATTTT.

In DNA form, the CDR3 reads TGTGCCAGTAGTATCTACGGACTAGCGAATGATGAGCAGTTCTTC. Translating it yields CASSIYGLANDEQFF. The rearrangement joins TRBV19 to TRBJ2-1; 9 positions match TRBD2. The CDR3 length is 15 residues. V was pared by 3 bases and J by 8 bases, with 8 bases of the junction left unmatched. The germline V gene encodes CDR1 LNHDA and CDR2 SQIVND (reference sequence).

The chain carries TRBV4-2 and TRBJ1-1; 7 nucleotides agree with TRBD1. The CDR3 sequence is 17 residues long. Looked up from germline, CDR1 is LGHNA and CDR2 is YNFKEQ. Losses at the gene ends were 0 bases for V and 1 base for J; bases not matched to a gene: 8. The CDR3 protein is CASSQELSWTGNTEAFF. In nucleotides, the CDR3 is TGTGCCAGCAGCCAAGAGCTAAGTTGGACAGGGAACACTGAAGCTTTCTTT.

The chain is built from TRBV7-2 and TRBJ2-7; 7 bases line up with TRBD1. The CDR3 sequence is 14 residues long. The trim removed 4 bases at V and 3 bases at J, leaving 6 bases unmatched. CDR1 and CDR2 from the germline V gene are SGHTA and FQGNSA. CDR3 sequence: CASSSEGAGYEQYF. CDR3 sequence (DNA): TGTGCCAGCAGCTCCGAGGGGGCAGGCTACGAGCAGTACTTC. Full variable domain (outside the CDR3, taken from reference TRBV7-2 and TRBJ2-7): GAGVSQSPSNKVTEKGKDVELRCDPISGHTALYWYRQSLGQGLEFLIYFQGNSAPDKSGLPSDRFSAERTGGSVSTLTIQRTQQEDSAVYLCASSSEGAGYEQYFGPGTRLTVT.

The chain uses TRBV6-5 and TRBJ2-3; D is possibly TRBD1 (6 bases). V was pared by 4 bases and J by 7 bases, with 21 bases between. Germline V gene sequence: CDR1 MNHEY, CDR2 SVGAGI. This CDR3 spans 16 amino acids. As DNA, the CDR3 is TGTGCCAGCAGTTTCAGGGGCCCCAAATCGGGGCATACGCAGTATTTT. This sequence encodes CASSFRGPKSGHTQYF.

This sequence joins TRBV19 and TRBJ2-1; weak D call: TRBD2 (6 bases). This CDR3 is 16 amino acids long. Trimming took off 0 bases at V and 0 bases at J, with 9 bases between the two ends. Germline V gene sequence: CDR1 LNHDA, CDR2 SQIVND (reference sequence). The CDR3 sequence is CASSIDGGVSYNEQFF. The CDR3 coding sequence is TGTGCCAGTAGTATAGATGGCGGGGTCTCCTACAATGAGCAGTTCTTC.

The gene calls are TRBV27 and TRBJ2-1; 7 bases align to TRBD1. The V and J ends lost 6 bases and 6 bases, in that order; junction bases with no gene match: 11. The CDR3 extends over 15 amino acids. CDR1 and CDR2 from the germline V gene are MNHEY and SMNVEV (reference sequence). The CDR3 loop is CASRNRQGISNEQFF. In DNA form, the CDR3 reads TGTGCCAGCAGGAACAGACAGGGAATCTCCAATGAGCAGTTCTTC.

This clone appeared a single time. The chain links TRBV11-2 to TRBJ1-4; TRBD1 matches 7 bases. The CDR3 is 14 amino acids. Per the germline V gene, CDR1 is SGHAT and CDR2 is FQNNGV. V shed 5 bases, J shed 6 bases, and the junction held 6 bases outside the gene matches. For the CDR3, the DNA is TGTGCCAGCAGCGTACAGGGGTTCGATGAAAAACTGTTTTTT. Its protein is CASSVQGFDEKLFF.

The chain joins TRBV12-3 or TRBV12-4 to TRBJ2-7; D is undetermined. Trimming left V 6 bases short and J 2 bases short, with 11 bases between. The CDR3 contains 13 residues. CDR3 protein: CASSNVPAYEQYF. Here the CDR3 DNA reads TGTGCCAGCAGCAATGTTCCAGCCTACGAGCAGTACTTC.